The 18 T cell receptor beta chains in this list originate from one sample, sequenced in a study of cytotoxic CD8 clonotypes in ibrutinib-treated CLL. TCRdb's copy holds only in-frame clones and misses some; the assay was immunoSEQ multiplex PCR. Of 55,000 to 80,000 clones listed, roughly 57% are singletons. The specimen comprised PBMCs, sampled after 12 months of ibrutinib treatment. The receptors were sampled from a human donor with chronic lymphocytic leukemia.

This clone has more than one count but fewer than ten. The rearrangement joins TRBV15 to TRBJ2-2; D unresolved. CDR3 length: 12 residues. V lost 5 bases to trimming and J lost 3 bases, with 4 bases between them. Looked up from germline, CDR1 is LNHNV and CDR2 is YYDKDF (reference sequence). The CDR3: CATSGDTGELFF. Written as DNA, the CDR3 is TGTGCCACCAGCGGGGACACCGGGGAGCTGTTTTTT.

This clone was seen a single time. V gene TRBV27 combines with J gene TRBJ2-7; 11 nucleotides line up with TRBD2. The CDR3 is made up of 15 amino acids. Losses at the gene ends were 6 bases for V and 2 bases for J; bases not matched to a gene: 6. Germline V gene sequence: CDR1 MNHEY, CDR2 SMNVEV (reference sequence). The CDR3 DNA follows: TGTGCCAGCAGGATGACTAGCGGGGTCACCTACGAGCAGTACTTC. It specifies CASRMTSGVTYEQYF.

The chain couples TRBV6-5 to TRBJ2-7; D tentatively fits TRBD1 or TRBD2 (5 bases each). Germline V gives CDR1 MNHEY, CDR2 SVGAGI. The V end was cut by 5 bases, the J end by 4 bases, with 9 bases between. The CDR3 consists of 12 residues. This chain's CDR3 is CASSLEGYEQYF. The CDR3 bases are TGTGCCAGCAGTCTAGAGGGGTACGAGCAGTACTTC.

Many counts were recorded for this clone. The DNA for the CDR3 is TGTGCCAGCAGTACCCAGGGGGGCGGCTATGGCTACACCTTC. Protein: CASSTQGGGYGYTF. The gene calls are TRBV6-1 and TRBJ1-2, with 7 bases matching TRBD1. Losses at the gene ends were 5 bases for V and 4 bases for J; bases not matched to a gene: 7. Per the germline V gene, CDR1 is MNHNS and CDR2 is SASEGT. The CDR3 totals 14 residues.

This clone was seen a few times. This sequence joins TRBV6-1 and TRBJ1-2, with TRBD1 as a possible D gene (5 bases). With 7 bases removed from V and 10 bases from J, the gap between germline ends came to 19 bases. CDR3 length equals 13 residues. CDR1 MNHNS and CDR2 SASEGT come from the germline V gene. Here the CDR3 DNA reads TGTGCCAGCACAAAAGATCTGGTGGGGACCTACACCTTC. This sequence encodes CASTKDLVGTYTF.

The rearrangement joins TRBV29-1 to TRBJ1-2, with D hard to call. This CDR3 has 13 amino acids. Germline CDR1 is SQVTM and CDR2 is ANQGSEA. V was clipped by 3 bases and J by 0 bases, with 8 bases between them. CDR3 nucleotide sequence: TGCAGCGTTGATAAGGGAACTAACTATGGCTACACCTTC. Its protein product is CSVDKGTNYGYTF.

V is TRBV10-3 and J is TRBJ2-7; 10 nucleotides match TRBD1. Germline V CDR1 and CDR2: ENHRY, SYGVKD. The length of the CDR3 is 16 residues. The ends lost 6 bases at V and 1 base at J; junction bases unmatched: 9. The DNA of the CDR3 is TGTGCCATCAGCGATACCCCGGGACAGGGGTCCTACGAGCAGTACGTC. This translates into CAISDTPGQGSYEQYV.

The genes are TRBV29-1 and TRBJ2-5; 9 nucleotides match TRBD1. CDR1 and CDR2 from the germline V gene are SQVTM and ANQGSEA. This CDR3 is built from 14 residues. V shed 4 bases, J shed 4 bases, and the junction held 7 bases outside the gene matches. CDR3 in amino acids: CSVAGQGTGETQYF. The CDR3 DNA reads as TGCAGCGTTGCCGGACAGGGGACTGGAGAGACCCAGTACTTC.

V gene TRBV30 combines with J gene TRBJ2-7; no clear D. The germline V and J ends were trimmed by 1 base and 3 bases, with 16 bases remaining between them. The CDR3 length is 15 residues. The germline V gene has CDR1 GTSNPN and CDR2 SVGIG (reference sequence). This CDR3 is CAWSEGSARGYEQYF. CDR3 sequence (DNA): TGTGCCTGGAGTGAGGGTTCAGCGAGAGGCTACGAGCAGTACTTC.

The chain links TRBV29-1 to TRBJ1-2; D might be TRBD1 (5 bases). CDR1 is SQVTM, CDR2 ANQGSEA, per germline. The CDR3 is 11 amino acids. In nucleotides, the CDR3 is TGCCACCCTCGGGACCGGGGTGGCTACACCTTC. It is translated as CHPRDRGGYTF.

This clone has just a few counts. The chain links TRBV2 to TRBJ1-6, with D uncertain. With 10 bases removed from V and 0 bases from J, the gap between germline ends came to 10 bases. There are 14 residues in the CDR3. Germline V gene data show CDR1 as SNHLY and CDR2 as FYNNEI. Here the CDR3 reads CAITRSSYNSPLHF. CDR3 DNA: TGTGCCATCACAAGGAGCTCCTATAATTCACCCCTCCACTTT.

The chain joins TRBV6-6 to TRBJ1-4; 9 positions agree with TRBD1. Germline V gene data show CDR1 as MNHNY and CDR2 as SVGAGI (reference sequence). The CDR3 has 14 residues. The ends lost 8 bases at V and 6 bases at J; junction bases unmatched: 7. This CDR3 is CASVRTGDDEKLFF. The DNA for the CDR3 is TGTGCCAGCGTCCGGACAGGGGACGATGAAAAACTGTTTTTT.

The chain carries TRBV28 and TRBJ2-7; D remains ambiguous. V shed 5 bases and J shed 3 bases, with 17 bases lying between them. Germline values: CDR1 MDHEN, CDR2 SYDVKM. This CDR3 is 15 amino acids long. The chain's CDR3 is CASSKPSWAYYEQYF. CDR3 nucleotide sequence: TGTGCCAGCAGTAAGCCGTCCTGGGCCTACTACGAGCAGTACTTC.

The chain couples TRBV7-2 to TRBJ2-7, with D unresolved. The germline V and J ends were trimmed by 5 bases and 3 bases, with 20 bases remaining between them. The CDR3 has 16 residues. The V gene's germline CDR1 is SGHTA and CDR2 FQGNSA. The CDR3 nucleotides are TGTGCCAGCAGCCGCCTGGGTGGCCCACCTGGCTACGAGCAGTACTTC. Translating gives CASSRLGGPPGYEQYF.

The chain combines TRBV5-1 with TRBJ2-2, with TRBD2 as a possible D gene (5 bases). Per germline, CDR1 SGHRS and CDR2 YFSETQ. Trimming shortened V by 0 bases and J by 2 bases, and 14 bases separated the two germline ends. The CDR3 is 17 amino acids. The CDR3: CASSLGIATLNTGELFF. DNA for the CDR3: TGCGCCAGCAGCTTGGGGATAGCGACACTTAACACCGGGGAGCTGTTTTTT.

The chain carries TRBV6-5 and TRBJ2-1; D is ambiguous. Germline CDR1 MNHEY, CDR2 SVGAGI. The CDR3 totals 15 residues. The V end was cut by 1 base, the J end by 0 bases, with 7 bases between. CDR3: CASSYFASSYNEQFF. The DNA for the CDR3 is TGTGCCAGCAGTTACTTTGCGAGCTCCTACAATGAGCAGTTCTTC.

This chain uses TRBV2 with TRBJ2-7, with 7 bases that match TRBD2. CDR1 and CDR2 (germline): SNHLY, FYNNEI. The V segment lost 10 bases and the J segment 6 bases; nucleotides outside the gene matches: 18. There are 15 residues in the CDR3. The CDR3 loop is CANLLGLTSGREQYF. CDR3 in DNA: TGTGCCAACTTACTGGGACTAACGTCGGGCCGCGAGCAGTACTTC.

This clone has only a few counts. The CDR3 is CASSFYLAKNIQYF. The CDR3 DNA follows: TGTGCCAGTAGTTTCTATTTAGCCAAAAACATTCAGTACTTC. V gene TRBV19 combines with J gene TRBJ2-4; D is undetermined. With 5 bases removed from V and 0 bases from J, the gap between germline ends came to 8 bases. This CDR3 has 14 amino acids. From germline, CDR1 is LNHDA and CDR2 SQIVND (reference sequence).